This TCR beta chain was sequenced during a study of Ad26.COV2.S vaccination and SARS-CoV-2 variants. Assay: immunoSEQ multiplex PCR; the TCRdb copy retains only in-frame clones and omits some. This table holds over 110,000 clones, 86% found once. The count of this clone is one. Its matching antigen is unknown. Study conclusions and caveats: Among vaccine recipients, spike-specific TCR breadth exceeded that of placebo recipients. Estimates derived from TCR breadth and depth analyses may have underestimated total T cell responses.

This CDR3 is 13 amino acids long. Trimming took 4 bases from V and 6 from J, leaving 10 bases between them. Per the germline V gene, CDR1 is MNHEY and CDR2 is SMNVEV (reference sequence). The clonotype comes from a human donor who had recovered from COVID-19. Source: peripheral blood, taken after recovery from COVID-19. The J gene is TRBJ1-5, the V gene TRBV27; D ambiguous. The CDR3 spells CASSSLEGQPQHF. CDR3 nucleotide sequence: TGTGCCAGCAGTTCCTTGGAGGGTCAGCCCCAGCATTTT.